This entry lists 31 T cell receptor beta chains sequenced from one sample in a study of technical replicates of blood from a handful of donors (TCRdb year 2017). Receptors were amplified or captured by the immunoSEQ multiplex PCR assay. The clones in this table, taken by TCRdb from immuneACCESS, are in-frame only. Not every clone is retained; where verified, under half of the shortfall comes from an unresolved V gene, and the cause of the rest is unknown. For this sample the table gives 55,000 to 65,000 clones, of which 93% were detected only once. Clones ranked in the top ten supply 4.2% of the sample. Input material: PBMCs. The receptors shown here come from a human donor in good health. Some clones in this sample may be carry-over from other donors' samples.

Regarding this clone: Compared with germline, one end of the junction differs, possibly owing to a read error. Within the sample, other DNA sequences also encode this same CDR3. This chain joins TRBV25-1 and TRBJ1-6; the D gene is possibly TRBD1 (6 bases). This CDR3 is built from 14 residues. CDR1 and CDR2 from the germline V gene are MGHDK and SYGVNS. CDR3 in amino acids: CASRSQGLASPLHF. The CDR3 bases are TGCGCCAGCAGATCACAGGGTTTGGCTTCACCCCTCCACTTT. Full variable domain (remainder filled in from reference TRBV25-1 and TRBJ1-6): EADIYQTPRYLVIGTGKKITLECSQTMGHDKMYWYQQDPGMELHLIHYSYGVNSTEKGDLSSESTVSRIRTEHFPLTLESARPSHTSQYLCASRSQGLASPLHFGNGTRLTVT.

This clone occurred many times. The chain combines TRBV4-2 with TRBJ2-5; 13 nucleotides match TRBD2. The CDR3 has 15 residues. J lost 7 bases, V lost 1 base, and 3 bases had no gene match. Germline CDR1 is LGHNA and CDR2 is YNFKEQ. The CDR3 loop reads CASSQGTSGGWTQYF. The CDR3, as DNA: TGTGCCAGCAGCCAAGGGACTAGCGGGGGTTGGACCCAGTACTTC.

V gene TRBV4-3 combines with J gene TRBJ2-6, with 8 nucleotides matching TRBD1. The CDR3 runs to 16 residues. V dropped 5 bases and J dropped 4; count of bases not matched to a gene: 7. CDR1 is LGHNA and CDR2 is YSLEER in the germline V gene. This CDR3 is CASSATGEAGANVLTF. In DNA, the CDR3 is TGCGCCAGCAGCGCGACAGGGGAGGCAGGGGCCAACGTCCTGACTTTC.

The chain joins TRBV11-1 to TRBJ2-5; D might be TRBD2 (7 bases). V was clipped by 7 bases and J by 2 bases, with 17 bases between them. Germline V gene data show CDR1 as SGHAT and CDR2 as FQDESV (reference sequence). The CDR3 consists of 15 residues. CDR3 DNA: TGTGCCAGCAACTTGGGGGGGGCAGGTCAAGAGACCCAGTACTTC. Translated, it gives CASNLGGAGQETQYF.

The chain uses TRBV6-5 and TRBJ2-7, with 10 nucleotides matching TRBD2. The CDR3 runs 15 residues. Losses at the gene ends were 2 bases for V and 5 bases for J; bases not matched to a gene: 6. Per germline, CDR1 MNHEY and CDR2 SVGAGI. The CDR3 sequence: CASSYVAGGPNEQYF. The CDR3 DNA is TGTGCCAGCAGTTACGTAGCGGGAGGTCCTAACGAGCAGTACTTC.

Of note for this clone: Additional DNA sequences in this sample encode the identical CDR3. The chain carries TRBV20-1 and TRBJ2-1, with D uncertain. V lost 5 bases and J lost 7, with 6 bases in between. In germline, CDR1 is DFQATT, CDR2 SNEGSKA (reference sequence). The CDR3 contains 10 residues. CDR3 coding DNA: TGCAGTGCTCCAGGTAATGAGCAGTTCTTC. Encoded protein: CSAPGNEQFF.

The chain is built from TRBV30 and TRBJ2-5, with D unresolved. The CDR3 has 12 amino acids. The germline V gene encodes CDR1 GTSNPN and CDR2 SVGIG (reference sequence). V was cut by 2 bases and J by 4 bases, with 8 bases left in between. DNA of the CDR3: TGTGCCTGGAGTACGGGTTCAGAGACCCAGTACTTC. Translation: CAWSTGSETQYF.

This chain links TRBV19 with TRBJ1-4; no clear D. The CDR3 extends over 13 amino acids. CDR1 is LNHDA and CDR2 is SQIVND in the germline V gene (reference sequence). Trimming stripped 5 bases from V and 4 bases from J, with 8 bases between. The CDR3 DNA reads as TGTGCCAGTAGTCCAGCGTATAATGAAAAACTGTTTTTT. Translated, it gives CASSPAYNEKLFF. Full variable domain (outside the CDR3, taken from reference TRBV19 and TRBJ1-4): DGGITQSPKYLFRKEGQNVTLSCEQNLNHDAMYWYRQDPGQGLRLIYYSQIVNDFQKGDIAEGYSVSREKKESFPLTVTSAQKNPTAFYLCASSPAYNEKLFFGSGTQLSVL.

DNA of the CDR3: TGTGCCACCAGCAGACCCCGGGAGGTGGCTAACTATGGCTACACCTTC. It specifies CATSRPREVANYGYTF. The genes are TRBV15 and TRBJ1-2; D is uncertain. Per the germline V gene, CDR1 is LNHNV and CDR2 is YYDKDF (reference sequence). CDR3 length: 16 residues. Trimming left V 2 bases short and J 0 bases short, with 13 bases between.

This clone was counted once. J is TRBJ2-2 and V is TRBV19, with D maybe TRBD2 (5 bases). The CDR3 covers 14 residues. The V end was cut by 7 bases, the J end by 0 bases, with 9 bases between. Germline V CDR1 and CDR2: LNHDA, SQIVND (reference sequence). The DNA of the CDR3 is TGTGCCAGTAAAGAGGACTCGAACACCGGGGAGCTGTTTTTT. Encoded protein: CASKEDSNTGELFF.

The rearrangement uses TRBV7-2 and TRBJ2-7; 10 bases line up with TRBD2. The length of the CDR3 is 14 residues. J gave up 0 bases and V 6 bases, and 2 bases lay outside the gene matches. Germline V gene lookup returns CDR1 SGHTA and CDR2 FQGNSA. CDR3 loop: CASRASGSSYEQYF. In nucleotides, the CDR3 is TGTGCCAGCAGGGCTAGCGGGAGCTCCTACGAGCAGTACTTC.

The chain is built from TRBV11-2 and TRBJ2-7; 9 nucleotides agree with TRBD1. The germline gives CDR1 SGHAT, CDR2 FQNNGV. V trimming: 6 bases; J trimming: 1 base; junction bases outside the gene matches: 7. CDR3 length: 15 amino acids. CDR3 bases: TGTGCCAGCAGACCCCTGGGACAGGGTTCCTACGAGCAGTACTTC. Translation gives CASRPLGQGSYEQYF.

The chain uses TRBV5-4 and TRBJ2-2, with 9 positions matching TRBD2. J gave up 2 bases and V 0 bases, and 2 bases lay outside the gene matches. The germline CDR1 and CDR2 sequences are SGHNT and YYREEE (reference sequence). The length of the CDR3 is 16 residues. CDR3 coding DNA: TGTGCCAGCAGCTTGGGGGGGACTAGCAACACCGGGGAGCTGTTTTTT. As protein: CASSLGGTSNTGELFF.

The chain's CDR3 is CASRRDRTYEQYF. The CDR3 DNA is TGTGCCAGCAGACGGGACAGGACCTACGAGCAGTACTTC. The chain has TRBV6-5 and TRBJ2-7, with 8 bases identical to TRBD1. The germline CDR1 and CDR2 sequences are MNHEY and SVGAGI. J gave up 2 bases and V 6 bases, and 3 bases lay outside the gene matches. The CDR3 consists of 13 residues.

The chain recombines TRBV11-2 with TRBJ2-2; maybe TRBD2 (6 bases). Germline V gene lookup returns CDR1 SGHAT and CDR2 FQNNGV. This CDR3 spans 16 amino acids. Trimming cost V 2 bases and J 4 bases, with 14 bases left between them. CDR3 region: CASSLLPGRGTGELFF. CDR3 DNA sequence: TGTGCCAGCAGCTTATTGCCAGGGCGGGGCACCGGGGAGCTGTTTTTT.

This clone was detected only once. The chain couples TRBV6-1 to TRBJ2-7, with 8 bases identical to TRBD1. The trim removed 6 bases at V and 3 bases at J, leaving 13 bases unmatched. CDR1 and CDR2 from the germline V gene are MNHNS and SASEGT. The CDR3 extends over 16 amino acids. The DNA of the CDR3 is TGTGCCAGCAGCGAAACAGGGGGTAATGTGGGCTACGAGCAGTACTTC. It codes for CASSETGGNVGYEQYF.

V gene TRBV30 combines with J gene TRBJ1-1; D ambiguous. The CDR3 totals 14 residues. V was cut by 1 base and J by 0 bases, with 9 bases left in between. CDR1 is GTSNPN and CDR2 is SVGIG in the germline V gene (reference sequence). The CDR3 spells CAWSAGLLNTEAFF. CDR3 in DNA: TGTGCCTGGAGTGCAGGACTCCTGAACACTGAAGCTTTCTTT. The full variable domain, its missing parts supplied by reference TRBV30 and TRBJ1-1, is SQTIHQWPATLVQPVGSPLSLECTVEGTSNPNLYWYRQAAGRGLQLLFYSVGIGQISSEVPQNLSASRPQDRQFILSSKKLLLSDSGFYLCAWSAGLLNTEAFFGQGTRLTVV.

The chain links TRBV4-2 to TRBJ2-7; the match to TRBD1 covers 7 bases. With V trimmed by 2 bases and J by 11 bases, 18 bases remained unmatched. The CDR3 contains 16 residues. In germline, CDR1 is LGHNA, CDR2 YNFKEQ. Here the CDR3 DNA reads TGTGCCAGCAGCCAATCCAACGTGAAAGGGGGCCTGGCCGAGTACTTC. It yields the protein CASSQSNVKGGLAEYF.

The chain is built from TRBV7-9 and TRBJ2-5, with TRBD1 as a possible D gene (5 bases). This CDR3 has 14 amino acids. V lost 5 bases and J lost 2, with 12 bases in between. Germline loops: CDR1 SEHNR, CDR2 FQNEAQ (reference sequence). The CDR3 spells CASSHLQVQETQYF. The DNA for the CDR3 is TGTGCCAGCAGCCATCTACAGGTTCAAGAGACCCAGTACTTC.

The chain joins TRBV19 to TRBJ1-1; 7 nucleotides align to TRBD1. V trimming: 6 bases; J trimming: 7 bases; junction bases outside the gene matches: 5. Germline CDR1 LNHDA, CDR2 SQIVND (reference sequence). This CDR3 is 12 amino acids long. The CDR3 DNA follows: TGTGCCAGTAGCGGGGACAGAATTGAAGCTTTCTTT. It is translated as CASSGDRIEAFF.

The V and J genes are TRBV5-1 and TRBJ2-1, with D possibly TRBD2 on 5 matching bases. The CDR3 consists of 19 residues. CDR1 and CDR2 from the germline V gene are SGHRS and YFSETQ. V was shortened by 0 bases and J by 7 bases, with 26 bases between the two germline ends. CDR3 residues: CASSLAEGAVQRVRNEQFF. The CDR3, as DNA: TGCGCCAGCAGCTTGGCCGAGGGCGCGGTACAAAGGGTTAGGAATGAGCAGTTCTTC.

The rearrangement uses TRBV19 and TRBJ1-2; 7 positions agree with TRBD1. The length of the CDR3 is 12 residues. V was clipped by 7 bases and J by 4 bases; unmatched bases: 3. Germline-derived CDR1 and CDR2 are LNHDA and SQIVND (reference sequence). CDR3 sequence (DNA): TGTGCCAGTAAAAACAGGGGCTATGGCTACACCTTC. Protein product: CASKNRGYGYTF.

The V and J genes are TRBV7-3 and TRBJ2-1; 9 bases agree with TRBD2. The CDR3 is 15 residues long. From germline, CDR1 is SGHTA and CDR2 FQGTGA. With V trimmed by 5 bases and J by 10 bases, 12 bases remained unmatched. The CDR3, as DNA: TGTGCCAGCAGCATCAGGGCTAGCGGGGTCGGGGAGCAGTTCTTC. This gives the protein CASSIRASGVGEQFF. The entire variable domain, with the rest obtained from reference TRBV7-3 and TRBJ2-1, is as follows: GAGVSQTPSNKVTEKGKYVELRCDPISGHTALYWYRQSLGQGPEFLIYFQGTGAADDSGLPNDRFFAVRPEGSVSTLKIQRTERGDSAVYLCASSIRASGVGEQFFGPGTRLTVL.

The chain links TRBV9 to TRBJ2-5, with TRBD1 matching 8 bases. CDR1 is SGDLS, CDR2 YYNGEE, per germline. This CDR3 region has 15 residues. With V trimmed by 2 bases and J by 1 base, 4 bases remained unmatched. The CDR3 spells CASSVGQEIQETQYF. The CDR3 nucleotides are TGTGCCAGCAGCGTGGGACAGGAGATCCAAGAGACCCAGTACTTC.

The rearrangement links TRBV6-5 to TRBJ2-7; TRBD1 matches 9 bases. Trimming removed 2 bases from V and 5 bases from J; junction bases left unmatched: 4. The CDR3 has 14 residues. In germline, CDR1 is MNHEY, CDR2 SVGAGI. CDR3 in DNA: TGTGCCAGCAGTTACCGGGACAGGGTCCACGAGCAGTACTTC. It yields the protein CASSYRDRVHEQYF.

V is TRBV2 and J is TRBJ2-6; D uncertain. This CDR3 has 15 amino acids. Germline CDR1 SNHLY, CDR2 FYNNEI. The V end was cut by 8 bases, the J end by 0 bases, with 11 bases between. For the CDR3, the DNA is TGTGCCAGCCGTTTACTGAGCTCTGGGGCCAACGTCCTGACTTTC. Translation gives CASRLLSSGANVLTF.

The chain has TRBV6-5 and TRBJ2-1; TRBD2 agrees at 8 bases. The CDR3 contains 15 residues. V lost 6 bases and J lost 2; bases outside the gene matches: 6. Per the germline V gene, CDR1 is MNHEY and CDR2 is SVGAGI. CDR3 sequence: CASRKPGLAYNEQFF. CDR3 nucleotide sequence: TGTGCCAGCAGGAAACCGGGACTAGCCTACAATGAGCAGTTCTTC.

V gene TRBV6-5 combines with J gene TRBJ2-5, with TRBD1 matching over 8 bases. The V gene end was trimmed by 5 bases and the J gene end by 5 bases; junction bases not matched to a gene: 4. This CDR3 has 13 amino acids. Germline V gene sequence: CDR1 MNHEY, CDR2 SVGAGI. CDR3 sequence (DNA): TGTGCCAGCAGTGGACAGGGCAGGGAGACCCAGTACTTC. Residues: CASSGQGRETQYF.

The chain recombines TRBV6-5 with TRBJ2-7, with 10 bases that match TRBD1. The CDR3 is 15 amino acids. Looked up from germline, CDR1 is MNHEY and CDR2 is SVGAGI. The junction had 7 bases not matched to a gene; V was cut back by 4 bases and J by 4 bases. As DNA, the CDR3 is TGTGCCAGCAGTTCCCGGGGACAGGGGTGGTACGAGCAGTACTTC. Its protein is CASSSRGQGWYEQYF.

This clone was picked up one time. This chain links TRBV2 with TRBJ1-6; D gene uncertain. V was trimmed by 7 bases and J by 9 bases, leaving 10 bases between them. Germline V gene data show CDR1 as SNHLY and CDR2 as FYNNEI. The CDR3 has 12 residues. The CDR3 sequence: CASTARGSPLHF. In nucleotides, the CDR3 is TGTGCCAGCACCGCCCGAGGTTCACCCCTCCACTTT.

The chain recombines TRBV6-5 with TRBJ2-7; D is unresolved. The germline V gene has CDR1 MNHEY and CDR2 SVGAGI. V dropped 6 bases and J dropped 6 bases, with 15 bases sitting between them. CDR3 size: 13 residues. Here the CDR3 reads CASRPPARAEQYF. As DNA, the CDR3 is TGTGCCAGCAGGCCCCCCGCGAGAGCCGAGCAGTACTTC.